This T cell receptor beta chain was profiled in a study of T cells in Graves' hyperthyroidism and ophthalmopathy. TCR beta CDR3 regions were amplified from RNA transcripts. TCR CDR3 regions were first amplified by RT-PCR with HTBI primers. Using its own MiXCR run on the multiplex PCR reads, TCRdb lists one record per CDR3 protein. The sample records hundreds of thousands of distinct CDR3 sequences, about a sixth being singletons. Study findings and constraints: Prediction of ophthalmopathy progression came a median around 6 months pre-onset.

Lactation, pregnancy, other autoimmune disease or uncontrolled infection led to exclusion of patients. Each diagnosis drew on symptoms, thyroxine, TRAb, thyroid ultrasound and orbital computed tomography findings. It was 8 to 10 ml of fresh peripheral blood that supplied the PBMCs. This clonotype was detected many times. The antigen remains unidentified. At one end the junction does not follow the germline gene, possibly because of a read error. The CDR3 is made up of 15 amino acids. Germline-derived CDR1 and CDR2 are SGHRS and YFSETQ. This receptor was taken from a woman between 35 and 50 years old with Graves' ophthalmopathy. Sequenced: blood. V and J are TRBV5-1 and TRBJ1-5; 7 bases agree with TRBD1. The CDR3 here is CASSLTGSGNQPQHF. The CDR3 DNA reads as TGTGCCAGCTCACTGACAGGGAGCGGCAATCAGCCCCAGCATTTT.